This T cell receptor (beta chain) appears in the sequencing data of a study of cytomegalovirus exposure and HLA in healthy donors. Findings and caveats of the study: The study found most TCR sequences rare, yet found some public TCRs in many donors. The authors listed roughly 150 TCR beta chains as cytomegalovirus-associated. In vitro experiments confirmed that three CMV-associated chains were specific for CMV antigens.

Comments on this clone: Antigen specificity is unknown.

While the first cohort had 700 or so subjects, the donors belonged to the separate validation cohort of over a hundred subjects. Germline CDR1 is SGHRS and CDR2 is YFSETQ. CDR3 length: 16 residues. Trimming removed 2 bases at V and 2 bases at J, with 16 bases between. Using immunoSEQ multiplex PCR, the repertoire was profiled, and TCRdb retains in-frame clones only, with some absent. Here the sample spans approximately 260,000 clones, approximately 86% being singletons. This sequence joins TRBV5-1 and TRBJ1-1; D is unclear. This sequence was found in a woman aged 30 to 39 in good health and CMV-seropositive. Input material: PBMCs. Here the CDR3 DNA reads TGCGCCAGCAGCTTCCGGCAGGCCAACTTAAACACTGAAGCTTTCTTT. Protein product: CASSFRQANLNTEAFF.